These 13 T cell receptor beta chains originate from one sample sequenced in a study of CD8 T cells in ankylosing spondylitis. Study-wide results and limits: One TCR beta motif, made up of several highly homologous variants, appeared characteristic of ankylosing spondylitis blood.

These TCRs' antigens remain unknown. MiXCR was run by TCRdb on the 5' RACE reads, yielding one entry per CDR3 protein. The sample has more than 300,000 distinct CDR3 sequences, 7.5% to 9% seen once. Sequenced input: blood, either unsorted or a sorted T cell fraction (not recorded which). The receptors were gathered from a male donor with ankylosing spondylitis.

The gene calls are TRBV6-1 and TRBJ2-1, with 8 bases lining up with TRBD2. Germline V gene sequence: CDR1 MNHNS, CDR2 SASEGT. This CDR3 is 14 amino acids long. V lost 9 bases to trimming and J lost 6 bases; unmatched junction nucleotides: 10. CDR3 sequence reads: CASNVSGRRNEQFF. For the CDR3, the DNA is TGTGCCAGTAATGTGAGCGGGAGACGCAATGAGCAGTTCTTC.

This clonotype was found a few times. V usage is TRBV29-1 and J usage is TRBJ1-5, with 8 bases fitting TRBD1. V shed 4 bases, J shed 7 bases, and the junction held 6 bases outside the gene matches. Per the germline V gene, CDR1 is SQVTM and CDR2 is ANQGSEA. This CDR3 spans 13 amino acids. This CDR3 reads CSVGQGREQPQHF. The CDR3 region has the DNA TGCAGCGTTGGACAGGGGAGGGAACAGCCCCAGCATTTT.

This clonotype occurred many times. The chain is built from TRBV5-1 and TRBJ1-1, with 8 bases fitting TRBD1. The germline CDR1 and CDR2 sequences are SGHRS and YFSETQ. After removal of 2 bases from V and 5 bases from J, the junction contained 17 bases not matched to a gene. This CDR3 has 18 residues. The CDR3 coding sequence is TGCGCCAGCAGCTTAAAAACCGGGACAGGTGGCCGGGGTACTGAAGCTTTCTTT. Protein sequence: CASSLKTGTGGRGTEAFF.

Ten or more counts support this clonotype. J is TRBJ2-5 and V is TRBV7-6; D is unclear. Looked up from germline, CDR1 is SGHVS and CDR2 is FNYEAQ. The CDR3 is 15 residues long. Trimming took off 10 bases at V and 0 bases at J, with 18 bases between the two ends. The CDR3 region has the DNA TGTGCCACCTCGCTAGGAGTTTCTAACCAAGAGACCCAGTACTTC. Translating it yields CATSLGVSNQETQYF.

This clonotype was observed a handful of times. The J gene is TRBJ2-3, the V gene TRBV24-1; the match to TRBD2 covers 7 bases. Germline CDR1 and CDR2: KGHDR and SFDVKD. CDR3 length equals 16 residues. The V segment lost 0 bases and the J segment 0 bases; nucleotides outside the gene matches: 2. CDR3 bases: TGTGCCACCAGTGATTTGGATAGCGGGAGCACAGATACGCAGTATTTT. Amino acids: CATSDLDSGSTDTQYF.

V and J are TRBV7-6 and TRBJ2-1; 8 bases fit TRBD2. This CDR3 has 15 residues. CDR1 is SGHVS, CDR2 FNYEAQ, per germline. Trimming at V came to 7 bases and at J to 8 bases, leaving 13 bases not matched to a gene. CDR3 in amino acids: CASNGPGLDSYEQFF. CDR3 sequence (DNA): TGTGCCAGCAACGGCCCGGGACTAGATAGTTATGAGCAGTTCTTC.

The rearrangement uses TRBV6-5 and TRBJ1-4; D perhaps matches TRBD1 (6 bases). The CDR3 sequence is 14 residues long. The V gene lost 2 bases and the J gene lost 7 bases, with 11 bases spanning the gap. Germline V CDR1 and CDR2: MNHEY, SVGAGI. CDR3 DNA: TGTGCCAGCAGTTACGGGACACAGTTTGAAAAACTGTTTTTT. This encodes CASSYGTQFEKLFF.

This clonotype showed up many times. This rearrangement joins TRBV12-5 to TRBJ1-2; TRBD1 agrees at 11 bases. This CDR3 region has 20 residues. The V segment lost 1 base and the J segment 0 bases; nucleotides outside the gene matches: 13. CDR1 is LGHNT, CDR2 FRNRAP, per germline. The CDR3 loop reads CASGLGAGTGGFSANYGYTF. The CDR3 coding sequence is TGTGCTAGTGGTTTGGGTGCCGGGACAGGGGGATTCTCAGCTAACTATGGCTACACCTTC. The entire variable domain, with the rest obtained from reference TRBV12-5 and TRBJ1-2, is as follows: DARVTQTPRHKVTEMGQEVTMRCQPILGHNTVFWYRQTMMQGLELLAYFRNRAPLDDSGMPKDRFSAEMPDATLATLKIQPSEPRDSAVYFCASGLGAGTGGFSANYGYTFGSGTRLTVV.

The rearrangement uses TRBV15 and TRBJ2-7; no definite D call. CDR1 and CDR2 (germline): LNHNV, YYDKDF (reference sequence). V lost 1 base to trimming and J lost 2 bases, with 12 bases between them. The CDR3 has 15 amino acids. CDR3 coding DNA: TGTGCCACCAGCAGAGGAAGCTTTGGGACCTACGAGCAGTACTTC. As protein: CATSRGSFGTYEQYF.

The V call is TRBV12-3 or TRBV12-4, the J call TRBJ2-1; no clear D gene. The CDR3 runs 17 residues. V lost 1 base, J lost 0 bases, and 13 bases lay in between. CDR3 in amino acids: CASSLDYPGSSYNEQFF. The CDR3 DNA reads as TGTGCCAGCAGTTTAGACTACCCCGGTAGCTCCTACAATGAGCAGTTCTTC.

This clonotype has a count of ten or more. V and J are TRBV20-1 and TRBJ2-2; perhaps D is TRBD1 or TRBD2 (5 bases each). V dropped 2 bases and J dropped 3 bases, with 10 bases sitting between them. The CDR3 is 14 amino acids. The germline gives CDR1 DFQATT, CDR2 SNEGSKA (reference sequence). CDR3 nucleotides: TGCAGTGCTAGAAAACTAGGGGACACCGGGGAGCTGTTTTTT. Translated, it gives CSARKLGDTGELFF.

In nucleotides, the CDR3 is TGTGCCAGCAGCTTCGACAGGCGTAATCAGCCCCAGCATTTT. Amino acids: CASSFDRRNQPQHF. The chain links TRBV2 to TRBJ1-5; TRBD1 is a possible D gene (6 bases). The CDR3 contains 14 residues. Trimming took 6 bases from V and 4 from J, leaving 13 bases between them. Germline assignment: CDR1 SNHLY and CDR2 FYNNEI. The variable domain in full, with the rest retrieved from reference TRBV2 and TRBJ1-5, is EPEVTQTPSHQVTQMGQEVILRCVPISNHLYFYWYRQILGQKVEFLVSFYNNEISEKSEIFDDQFSVERPDGSNFTLKIRSTKLEDSAMYFCASSFDRRNQPQHFGDGTRLSIL.

This clonotype occurred a few times. The chain recombines TRBV27 with TRBJ2-7, with D unresolved. Germline V gene data show CDR1 as MNHEY and CDR2 as SMNVEV (reference sequence). The CDR3 is 13 amino acids. V lost 10 bases and J lost 2, with 15 bases in between. The CDR3 reads CATSYGSAYEQYF. The DNA of the CDR3 is TGTGCCACCAGCTACGGCAGTGCCTACGAGCAGTACTTC.